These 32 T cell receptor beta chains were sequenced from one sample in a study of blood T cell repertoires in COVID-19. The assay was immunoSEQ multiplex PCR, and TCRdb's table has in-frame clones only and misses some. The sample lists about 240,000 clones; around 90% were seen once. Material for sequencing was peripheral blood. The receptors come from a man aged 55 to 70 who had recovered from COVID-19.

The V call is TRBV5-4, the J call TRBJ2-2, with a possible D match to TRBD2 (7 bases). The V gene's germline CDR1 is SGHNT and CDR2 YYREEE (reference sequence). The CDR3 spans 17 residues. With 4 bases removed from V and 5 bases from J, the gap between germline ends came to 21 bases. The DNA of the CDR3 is TGTGCCAGCAGCCCGAAGGGGGGGCGTTCCCCAACCGGGGAGCTGTTTTTT. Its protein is CASSPKGGRSPTGELFF.

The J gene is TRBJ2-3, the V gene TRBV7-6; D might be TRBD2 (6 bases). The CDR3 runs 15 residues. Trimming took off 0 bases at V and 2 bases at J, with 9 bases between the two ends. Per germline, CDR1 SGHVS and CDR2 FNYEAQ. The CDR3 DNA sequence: TGTGCCAGCAGCTTAGCCCGCGGGGCCACAGATACGCAGTATTTT. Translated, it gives CASSLARGATDTQYF. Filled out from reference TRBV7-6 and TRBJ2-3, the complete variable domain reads GAGVSQSPRYKVTKRGQDVALRCDPISGHVSLYWYRQALGQGPEFLTYFNYEAQQDKSGLPNDRFSAERPEGSISTLTIQRTEQRDSAMYRCASSLARGATDTQYFGPGTRLTVL.

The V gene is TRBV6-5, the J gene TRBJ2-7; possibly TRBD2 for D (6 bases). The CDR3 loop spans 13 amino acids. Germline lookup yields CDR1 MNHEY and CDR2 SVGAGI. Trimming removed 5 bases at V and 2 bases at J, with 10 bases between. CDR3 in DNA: TGTGCCAGCAGTATCCGGGGGACCTACGAGCAGTACTTC. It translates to CASSIRGTYEQYF.

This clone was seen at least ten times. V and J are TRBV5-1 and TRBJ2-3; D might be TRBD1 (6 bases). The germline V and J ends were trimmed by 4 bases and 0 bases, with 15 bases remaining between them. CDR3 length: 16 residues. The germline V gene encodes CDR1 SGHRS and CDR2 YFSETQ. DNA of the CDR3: TGCGCCAGCAGCCCCGGGGCCCAGGGGAGCACAGATACGCAGTATTTT. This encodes CASSPGAQGSTDTQYF.

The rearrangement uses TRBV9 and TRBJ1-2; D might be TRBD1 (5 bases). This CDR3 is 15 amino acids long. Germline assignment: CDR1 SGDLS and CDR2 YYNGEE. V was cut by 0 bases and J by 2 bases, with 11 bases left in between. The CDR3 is CASSVVGGTNYGYTF. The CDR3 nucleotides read TGTGCCAGCAGCGTAGTCGGGGGGACCAACTATGGCTACACCTTC.

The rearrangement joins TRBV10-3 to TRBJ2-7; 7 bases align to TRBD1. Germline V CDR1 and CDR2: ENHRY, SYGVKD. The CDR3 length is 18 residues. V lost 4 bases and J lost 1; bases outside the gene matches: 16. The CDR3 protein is CAISVRGGFEILSYEQYF. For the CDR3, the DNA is TGTGCCATCAGTGTTAGAGGGGGCTTCGAGATCCTGTCCTACGAGCAGTACTTC.

Here the CDR3 reads CASALNQPQHF. The CDR3 nucleotides read TGTGCTAGTGCCCTAAATCAGCCCCAGCATTTT. The V and J genes are TRBV12-5 and TRBJ1-5; D gene unclear. Germline V CDR1 and CDR2: LGHNT, FRNRAP. Trimming shortened V by 7 bases and J by 4 bases, and 5 bases separated the two germline ends. The length of the CDR3 is 11 residues.

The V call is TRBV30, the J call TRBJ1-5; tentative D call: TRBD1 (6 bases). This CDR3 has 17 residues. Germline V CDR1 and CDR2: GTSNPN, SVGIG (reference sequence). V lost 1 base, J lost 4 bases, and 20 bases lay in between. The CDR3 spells CAWSADLGGGQNQPQHF. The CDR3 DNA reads TGTGCCTGGAGTGCAGACCTCGGGGGGGGGCAGAATCAGCCCCAGCATTTT.

The CDR3: CASEANQQGGYTF. In DNA, the CDR3 is TGTGCCAGCGAAGCGAACCAACAGGGAGGCTACACCTTC. The chain joins TRBV2 to TRBJ1-2; a possible D gene is TRBD1 (6 bases). Per germline, CDR1 SNHLY and CDR2 FYNNEI. V shed 8 bases and J shed 8 bases, with 18 bases lying between them. This CDR3 spans 13 amino acids.

CDR3 in amino acids: CASTGPIGTEAFF. The CDR3 nucleotides are TGTGCCAGTACAGGCCCCATCGGCACTGAAGCTTTCTTT. The chain has TRBV19 and TRBJ1-1; no reliable D call. Germline V gives CDR1 LNHDA, CDR2 SQIVND (reference sequence). Trimming pared 7 bases from V and 4 bases from J, leaving 13 bases between. This CDR3 has 13 amino acids. Based on the CDR3 plus reference TRBV19 and TRBJ1-1, the full variable domain is DGGITQSPKYLFRKEGQNVTLSCEQNLNHDAMYWYRQDPGQGLRLIYYSQIVNDFQKGDIAEGYSVSREKKESFPLTVTSAQKNPTAFYLCASTGPIGTEAFFGQGTRLTVV.

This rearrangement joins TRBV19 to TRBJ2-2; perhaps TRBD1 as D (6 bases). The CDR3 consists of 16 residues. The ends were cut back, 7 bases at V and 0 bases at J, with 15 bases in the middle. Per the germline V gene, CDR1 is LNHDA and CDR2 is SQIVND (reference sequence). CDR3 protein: CASTAGVGANTGELFF. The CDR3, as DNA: TGTGCCAGTACGGCAGGGGTGGGCGCGAACACCGGGGAGCTGTTTTTT.

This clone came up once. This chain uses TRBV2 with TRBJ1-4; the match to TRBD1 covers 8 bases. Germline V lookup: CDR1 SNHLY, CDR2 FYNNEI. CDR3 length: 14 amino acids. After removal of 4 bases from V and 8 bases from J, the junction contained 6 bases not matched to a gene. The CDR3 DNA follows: TGTGCCAGCAGTGGGACAGGGCGGGGGGAAAAACTGTTTTTT. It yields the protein CASSGTGRGEKLFF.

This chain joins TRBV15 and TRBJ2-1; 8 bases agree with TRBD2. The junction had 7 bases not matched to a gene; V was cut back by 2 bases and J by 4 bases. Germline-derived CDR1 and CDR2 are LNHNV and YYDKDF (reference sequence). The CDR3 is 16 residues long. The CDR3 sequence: CATSRSIAGRYNEQFF. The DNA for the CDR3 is TGTGCCACCAGCAGATCGATAGCGGGGCGTTACAATGAGCAGTTCTTC.

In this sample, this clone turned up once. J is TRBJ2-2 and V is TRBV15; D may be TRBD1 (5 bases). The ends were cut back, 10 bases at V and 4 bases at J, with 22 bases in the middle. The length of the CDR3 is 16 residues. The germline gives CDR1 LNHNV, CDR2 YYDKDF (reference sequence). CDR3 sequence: CAIQENRRIGTGELFF. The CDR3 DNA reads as TGTGCCATACAGGAAAACAGGCGGATCGGCACCGGGGAGCTGTTTTTT.

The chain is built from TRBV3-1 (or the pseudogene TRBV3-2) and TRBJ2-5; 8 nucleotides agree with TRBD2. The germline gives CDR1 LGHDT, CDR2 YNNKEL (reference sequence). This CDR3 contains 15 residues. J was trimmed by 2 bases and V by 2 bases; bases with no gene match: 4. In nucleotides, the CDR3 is TGTGCCAGCAGCCAAAATAGCGGGGAACAAGAGACCCAGTACTTC. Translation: CASSQNSGEQETQYF.

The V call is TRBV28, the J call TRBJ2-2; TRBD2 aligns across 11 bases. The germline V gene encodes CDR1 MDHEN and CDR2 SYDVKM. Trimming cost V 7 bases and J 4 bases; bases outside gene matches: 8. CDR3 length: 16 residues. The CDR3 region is CASISGGASVTGELFF. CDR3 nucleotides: TGTGCCAGCATTAGCGGGGGGGCTTCAGTCACCGGGGAGCTGTTTTTT.

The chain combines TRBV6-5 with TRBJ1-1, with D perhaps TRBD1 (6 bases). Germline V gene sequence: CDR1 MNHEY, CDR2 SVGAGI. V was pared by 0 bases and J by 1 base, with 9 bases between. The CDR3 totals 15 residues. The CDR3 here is CASSYSGTKNTEAFF. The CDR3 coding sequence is TGTGCCAGCAGTTACTCCGGGACAAAGAACACTGAAGCTTTCTTT.

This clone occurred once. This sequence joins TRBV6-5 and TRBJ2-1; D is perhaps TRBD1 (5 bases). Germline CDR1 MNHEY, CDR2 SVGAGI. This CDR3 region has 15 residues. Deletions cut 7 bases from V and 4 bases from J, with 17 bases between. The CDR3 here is CASNRIPDRYNEQFF. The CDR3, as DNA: TGTGCCAGCAACCGTATACCAGACAGATACAATGAGCAGTTCTTC.

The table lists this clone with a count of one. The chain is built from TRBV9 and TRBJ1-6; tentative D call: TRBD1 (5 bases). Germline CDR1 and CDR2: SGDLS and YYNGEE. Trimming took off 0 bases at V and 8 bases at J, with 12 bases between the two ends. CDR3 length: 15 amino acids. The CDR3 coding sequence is TGTGCCAGCAGCGTAGGAGTCAGGGTGGATTCACCCCTCCACTTT. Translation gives CASSVGVRVDSPLHF. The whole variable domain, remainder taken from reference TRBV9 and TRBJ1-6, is DSGVTQTPKHLITATGQRVTLRCSPRSGDLSVYWYQQSLDQGLQFLIQYYNGEERAKGNILERFSAQQFPDLHSELNLSSLELGDSALYFCASSVGVRVDSPLHFGNGTRLTVT.

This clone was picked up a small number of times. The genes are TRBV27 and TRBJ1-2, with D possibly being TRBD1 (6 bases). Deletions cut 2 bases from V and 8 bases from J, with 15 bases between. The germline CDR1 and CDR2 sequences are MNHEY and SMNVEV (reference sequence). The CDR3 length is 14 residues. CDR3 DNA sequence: TGTGCCAGCAGTTTAAGGGACACCCGCGGCGGCTACACCTTC. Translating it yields CASSLRDTRGGYTF.

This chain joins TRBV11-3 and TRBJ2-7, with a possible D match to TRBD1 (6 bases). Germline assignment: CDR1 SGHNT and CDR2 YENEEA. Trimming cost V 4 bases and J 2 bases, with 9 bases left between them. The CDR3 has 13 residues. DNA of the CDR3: TGTGCCAGCAGCTGGGGACACCCCTACGAGCAGTACTTC. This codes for CASSWGHPYEQYF.

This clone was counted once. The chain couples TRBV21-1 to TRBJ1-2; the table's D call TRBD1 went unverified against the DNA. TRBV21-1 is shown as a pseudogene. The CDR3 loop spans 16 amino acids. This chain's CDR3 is CASSKKKGQGARGYTF. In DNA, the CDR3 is TGTGCCAGCAGCAAAAAGAAGGGACAGGGGGCGCGAGGCTACACCTTC.

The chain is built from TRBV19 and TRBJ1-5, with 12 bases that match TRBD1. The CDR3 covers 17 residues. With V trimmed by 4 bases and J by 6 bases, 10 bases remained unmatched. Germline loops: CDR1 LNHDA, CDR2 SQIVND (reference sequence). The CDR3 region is CASSTRDRGQVGQPQHF. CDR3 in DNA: TGTGCCAGTAGTACCCGGGACAGGGGGCAGGTTGGTCAGCCCCAGCATTTT.

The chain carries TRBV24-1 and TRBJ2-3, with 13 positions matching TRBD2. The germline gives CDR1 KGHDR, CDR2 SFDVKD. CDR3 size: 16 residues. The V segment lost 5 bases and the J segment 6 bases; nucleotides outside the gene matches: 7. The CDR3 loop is CATSGDLLAGGDTQYF. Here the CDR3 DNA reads TGTGCCACCAGTGGCGACCTACTAGCGGGGGGGGATACGCAGTATTTT.

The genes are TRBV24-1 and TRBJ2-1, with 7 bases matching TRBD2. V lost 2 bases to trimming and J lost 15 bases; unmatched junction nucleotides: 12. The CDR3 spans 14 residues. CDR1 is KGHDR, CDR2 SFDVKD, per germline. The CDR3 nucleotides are TGTGCCACCAGTGATTCCTTAGCGGGTCGGGGTCCGTTCTTC. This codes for CATSDSLAGRGPFF.

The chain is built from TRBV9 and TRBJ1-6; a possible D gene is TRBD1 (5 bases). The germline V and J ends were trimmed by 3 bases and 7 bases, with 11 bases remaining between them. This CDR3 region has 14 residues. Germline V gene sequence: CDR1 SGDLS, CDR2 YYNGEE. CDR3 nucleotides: TGTGCCAGCAGCGGCAGGACATACAATTCACCCCTCCACTTT. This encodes CASSGRTYNSPLHF.

The CDR3 loop is CASSRETGGLAEAFF. As DNA, the CDR3 is TGCGCCAGCAGCCGGGAGACAGGAGGTCTGGCTGAAGCTTTCTTT. The chain couples TRBV4-1 to TRBJ1-1; a possible D gene is TRBD1 (6 bases). There are 15 residues in the CDR3. Per germline, CDR1 MGHRA and CDR2 YSYEKL. Trimming cost V 4 bases and J 6 bases, with 18 bases left between them.

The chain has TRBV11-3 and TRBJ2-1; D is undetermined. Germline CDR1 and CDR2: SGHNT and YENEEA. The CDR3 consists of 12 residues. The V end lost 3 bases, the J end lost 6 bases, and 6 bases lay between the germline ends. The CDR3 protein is CASSFSGNEQFF. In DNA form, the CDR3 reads TGTGCCAGCAGCTTTAGTGGCAATGAGCAGTTCTTC.

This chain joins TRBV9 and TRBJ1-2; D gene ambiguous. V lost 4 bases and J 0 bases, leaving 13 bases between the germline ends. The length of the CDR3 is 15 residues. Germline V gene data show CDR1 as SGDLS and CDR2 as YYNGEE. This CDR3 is CASSPNLQANYGYTF. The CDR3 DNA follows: TGTGCCAGCAGCCCCAACCTCCAGGCTAACTATGGCTACACCTTC.

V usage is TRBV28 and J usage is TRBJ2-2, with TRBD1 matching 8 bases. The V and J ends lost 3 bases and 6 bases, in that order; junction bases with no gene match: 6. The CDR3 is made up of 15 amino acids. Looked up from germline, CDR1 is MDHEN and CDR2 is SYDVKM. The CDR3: CASSFSDRDSGELFF. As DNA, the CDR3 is TGTGCCAGCAGTTTTTCGGACAGGGATTCCGGGGAGCTGTTTTTT.

Here the CDR3 DNA reads TGTGCCAGCAGTTACGGGGCAGGCAGGGTTGATTCACCCCTCCACTTT. Translation: CASSYGAGRVDSPLHF. The chain links TRBV6-6 to TRBJ1-6, with D possibly matching TRBD1 (5 bases). This CDR3 contains 16 residues. Germline V gives CDR1 MNHNY, CDR2 SVGAGI (reference sequence). Trimming pared 2 bases from V and 8 bases from J, leaving 16 bases between.

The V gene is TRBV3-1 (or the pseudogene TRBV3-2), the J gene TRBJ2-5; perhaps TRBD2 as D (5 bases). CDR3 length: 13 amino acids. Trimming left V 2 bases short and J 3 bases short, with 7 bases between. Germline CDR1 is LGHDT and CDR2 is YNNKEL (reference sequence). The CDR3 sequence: CASSQSGEETQYF. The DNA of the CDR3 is TGTGCCAGCAGCCAAAGCGGCGAAGAGACCCAGTACTTC.